The entry below gives a single T cell receptor (beta chain) sequence along with its context. The antigen is undetermined. One end of the junction varies from germline; a read error may be responsible. This PCR relied on a set of 60 Vbeta primers and 13 Jbeta primers. Some clones are missing from TCRdb's copy, which holds only in-frame ones; the method was immunoSEQ multiplex PCR. The profile shows 150,000 or so clones, about 80% of them singletons. This sample was taken from a study of cytomegalovirus exposure and HLA in healthy donors. Broader study findings: According to reports, the classifier identified cytomegalovirus status with high specificity and sensitivity. In a later analysis, CMV-associated beta chains were mostly HLA-associated, it appeared. Some V segments, including TRBV6-2 and TRBV6-3, were excluded as indistinguishable.

Germline assignment: CDR1 SEHNR and CDR2 FQNEAQ (reference sequence). This CDR3 spans 14 amino acids. The TCR was taken from a woman in her thirties or forties in good health and CMV-seronegative. The source material was PBMCs. The V and J genes are TRBV7-9 and TRBJ2-5; 7 bases fit TRBD1. This CDR3 reads CASSPDRQVQQPHF. The CDR3 DNA reads as TGTGCCAGCAGCCCGGACAGGCAGGTCCAACAACCGCACTTC.